This TCR beta chain was found in a study of blood T cell repertoires in COVID-19. Those who participated ranged in age from roughly 18 to 90 years and resided in about two dozen US areas. The V gene lost 5 bases and the J gene lost 0 bases, with 12 bases spanning the gap. The CDR3 is made up of 15 amino acids. Germline CDR1 MNHEY, CDR2 SMNVEV (reference sequence). Clones were read by immunoSEQ multiplex PCR, and TCRdb kept only the in-frame ones, dropping some. Among some 300,000 clones, 85% to 90% were seen once, and the ten largest hold about 4.1%. The clonotype was recovered from a man aged 25-40 years who had recovered from COVID-19. Sequencing was done on a sample of PBMCs or T cells enriched from blood (not recorded which). J is TRBJ2-3 and V is TRBV27; no reliable D call. The CDR3 protein is CASSPRAASTDTQYF. In DNA, the CDR3 is TGTGCCAGCAGTCCCCGTGCGGCTAGCACAGATACGCAGTATTTT.